The 29 T cell receptor beta chains presented below share a single source sample, sequenced in a study of beta chain features in type 1 diabetes (dated by TCRdb to 2017 to 2018). The library came from the immunoSEQ multiplex PCR assay. All of the isolated RNA was reverse transcribed with the High Capacity cDNA Reverse Transcription Kit, so expressed TCRB transcripts were sequenced. The table was pulled from immuneACCESS by TCRdb, which kept in-frame rearrangements only. Such tables lose some clones; where checked, under half of the loss comes from unresolved V genes, and the rest has no known cause. The sample table lists under 400,000 clones, about 15% of them with a count of one. Of the sample, more than 6.5% falls within the top ten clones. Sequenced: central memory CD4+ T cells from blood. The receptor source for this set is a man aged 25-45 years in good health.

This clone was seen more than once but under ten times. The chain carries TRBV2 and TRBJ1-5, with TRBD1 identical over 7 bases. Per the germline V gene, CDR1 is SNHLY and CDR2 is FYNNEI. This CDR3 is 15 amino acids long. J lost 3 bases, V lost 5 bases, and 7 bases had no gene match. The CDR3 loop is CASSRQGRNNQPQHF. The CDR3 DNA is TGTGCCAGCAGTAGACAGGGTAGGAACAATCAGCCCCAGCATTTT.

CDR3 in amino acids: CASSSLPTYEQYF. The CDR3, as DNA: TGTGCCAGCAGTTCCCTACCCACCTACGAGCAGTACTTC. The chain combines TRBV27 with TRBJ2-7; D is uncertain. Trimming removed 4 bases at V and 2 bases at J, with 9 bases between. The CDR3 has 13 residues. CDR1 and CDR2 (germline): MNHEY, SMNVEV (reference sequence).

There are a few counts of this clone. This chain's CDR3 is CASSFSRVGNQPQHF. Here the CDR3 DNA reads TGTGCCAGCAGCTTTAGCAGGGTTGGCAATCAGCCCCAGCATTTT. The rearrangement uses TRBV7-9 and TRBJ1-5, with D possibly TRBD1 on 5 matching bases. V was trimmed by 3 bases and J by 2 bases, leaving 11 bases between them. Per the germline V gene, CDR1 is SEHNR and CDR2 is FQNEAQ (reference sequence). This CDR3 contains 15 residues.

This clone turned up a few times. Additional DNA sequences in this sample encode the identical CDR3. The chain recombines TRBV2 with TRBJ1-1; D call uncertain. The germline V gene has CDR1 SNHLY and CDR2 FYNNEI. The CDR3 totals 13 residues. V gave up 5 bases and J gave up 1 base, with 8 bases separating them. This CDR3 is CASSLLENTEAFF. CDR3 DNA sequence: TGTGCCAGCAGTTTGCTTGAGAACACTGAAGCTTTCTTT.

This clone came up many times. The V and J genes are TRBV14 and TRBJ1-3, with D unresolved. Germline CDR1 reads SGHDN; CDR2 reads FVKESK. V was cut by 4 bases and J by 4 bases, with 11 bases left in between. The CDR3 is made up of 14 amino acids. The CDR3, as DNA: TGTGCCAGCAGCCTAATACTTACCGGAAACACCATATATTTT. Protein: CASSLILTGNTIYF.

This clone was detected only a few times. The gene calls are TRBV4-2 and TRBJ2-3; 12 bases map to TRBD2. The CDR3 extends over 14 amino acids. Germline V gene sequence: CDR1 LGHNA, CDR2 YNFKEQ. V was pared by 5 bases and J by 6 bases, with 3 bases of the junction left unmatched. The CDR3 coding sequence is TGTGCCAGCAGCTTGGGACTAGCGGGCGATACGCAGTATTTT. Amino acids: CASSLGLAGDTQYF.

This clone was detected once. V usage is TRBV4-1 and J usage is TRBJ2-3; 9 positions agree with TRBD2. The germline CDR1 and CDR2 sequences are MGHRA and YSYEKL. This CDR3 is 15 amino acids long. The V and J ends lost 1 base and 1 base, in that order; junction bases with no gene match: 0. This CDR3 reads CASSQASGGTDTQYF. The CDR3 DNA reads TGCGCCAGCAGCCAAGCTAGCGGGGGCACAGATACGCAGTATTTT.

As DNA, the CDR3 is TGTGCCAGCACCCCAAATAGGGTGGTAGGGGAGACCCAGTACTTC. This translates into CASTPNRVVGETQYF. This chain joins TRBV7-2 and TRBJ2-5; the D is unclear. Trimming removed 7 bases at V and 5 bases at J, with 20 bases between. The CDR3 is made up of 15 amino acids. Germline V gene data show CDR1 as SGHTA and CDR2 as FQGNSA.

The table lists this clone with a few counts. This rearrangement joins TRBV4-3 to TRBJ1-5; perhaps TRBD1 as D (5 bases). This CDR3 region has 17 residues. Trimming left V 0 bases short and J 10 bases short, with 22 bases between. Germline CDR1 is LGHNA and CDR2 is YSLEER. The CDR3 here is CASSQEGRVRANDPQHF. The CDR3 DNA is TGCGCCAGCAGCCAAGAGGGGCGTGTAAGGGCAAACGATCCCCAGCATTTT.

This clone has only a few counts. The chain links TRBV14 to TRBJ1-4; D unclear. Germline V CDR1 and CDR2: SGHDN, FVKESK. The V end was cut by 2 bases, the J end by 2 bases, with 12 bases between. The CDR3 contains 16 residues. For the CDR3, the DNA is TGTGCCAGCAGCCAAATCTCTCTGGGGACTAATGAAAAACTGTTTTTT. Translation gives CASSQISLGTNEKLFF.

A few counts support this clone. This chain joins TRBV7-6 and TRBJ2-7; 12 bases are shared with TRBD2. After removal of 2 bases from V and 1 base from J, the junction contained 12 bases not matched to a gene. The CDR3 runs to 19 residues. The germline V gene encodes CDR1 SGHVS and CDR2 FNYEAQ. The chain's CDR3 is CASSLPPSGLAGSSYEQYF. The CDR3, as DNA: TGTGCCAGCAGCTTACCCCCCTCCGGACTAGCGGGGTCTTCCTACGAGCAGTACTTC.

The chain has TRBV25-1 and TRBJ1-3; unclear D gene. The CDR3 totals 13 residues. Germline assignment: CDR1 MGHDK and CDR2 SYGVNS. V dropped 6 bases and J dropped 4 bases, with 10 bases sitting between them. CDR3 nucleotide sequence: TGTGCCAGCAGCTCCGCGGGGGGAAACACCATATATTTT. Translation gives CASSSAGGNTIYF.

A few counts support this clone. The rearrangement uses TRBV11-3 and TRBJ2-2, with D perhaps matching TRBD2 (5 bases). Trimming removed 1 base at V and 3 bases at J, with 18 bases between. The V gene's germline CDR1 is SGHNT and CDR2 YENEEA. CDR3 length: 18 amino acids. The CDR3 region has the DNA TGTGCCAGCAGCTTAGCATTTTGGAATTTGAGGGACACCGGGGAGCTGTTTTTT. Translation gives CASSLAFWNLRDTGELFF.

The gene calls are TRBV18 and TRBJ2-2, with D perhaps TRBD1 (6 bases). This CDR3 contains 15 residues. From germline, CDR1 is KGHSH and CDR2 LQKENI. Between the trimmed V and J ends, which lost 2 bases and 0 bases, there was a span of 7 bases. The CDR3: CASSPGGANTGELFF. The DNA of the CDR3 is TGTGCCAGCTCACCAGGGGGCGCGAACACCGGGGAGCTGTTTTTT. The full variable domain, rest sourced from reference TRBV18 and TRBJ2-2, is NAGVMQNPRHLVRRRGQEARLRCSPMKGHSHVYWYRQLPEEGLKFMVYLQKENIIDESGMPKERFSAEFPKEGPSILRIQQVVRGDSAAYFCASSPGGANTGELFFGEGSRLTVL.

This rearrangement joins TRBV28 to TRBJ2-7, with a tentative D call TRBD1 (5 bases). The CDR3 spans 12 residues. Germline V gene lookup returns CDR1 MDHEN and CDR2 SYDVKM. Trimming pared 2 bases from V and 7 bases from J, leaving 9 bases between. The chain's CDR3 is CASSLRGIEQYF. The CDR3, as DNA: TGTGCCAGCAGTTTAAGGGGTATAGAGCAGTACTTC.

This clone was counted a few times. The rearrangement links TRBV5-6 to TRBJ2-3; the D is unclear. The germline CDR1 and CDR2 sequences are SGHDT and YYEEEE. The CDR3 extends over 15 amino acids. Trimming took 2 bases from V and 1 from J, leaving 11 bases between them. This chain's CDR3 is CASSFDSRGTDTQYF. CDR3 coding DNA: TGTGCCAGCAGCTTCGACTCCCGAGGCACAGATACGCAGTATTTT.

The gene calls are TRBV4-3 and TRBJ1-6; D remains unclear. Germline CDR1 and CDR2: LGHNA and YSLEER. The V and J ends lost 4 bases and 4 bases respectively, with 11 bases between them. CDR3 length equals 15 residues. The CDR3 region is CASSRVRDYNSPLHF. DNA for the CDR3: TGCGCCAGCAGCCGGGTCCGGGATTATAATTCACCCCTCCACTTT.

This sequence joins TRBV27 and TRBJ1-4; possible D gene TRBD1, 5 bases. CDR1 MNHEY and CDR2 SMNVEV come from the germline V gene (reference sequence). The CDR3 sequence is 16 residues long. V lost 4 bases, J lost 6 bases, and 18 bases lay in between. CDR3 in amino acids: CASSSGFRGADEKLFF. The CDR3 nucleotides are TGTGCCAGCAGTTCAGGGTTCCGGGGAGCGGATGAAAAACTGTTTTTT.

This sequence joins TRBV6-5 and TRBJ1-5; D gene uncertain. Trimming removed 6 bases from V and 13 bases from J, with 16 bases in between. The CDR3 has 12 residues. Germline lookup yields CDR1 MNHEY and CDR2 SVGAGI. The CDR3: CASSPINGPQHF. In DNA, the CDR3 is TGTGCCAGCAGCCCTATTAACGGGCCTCAGCATTTT.

V gene TRBV27 combines with J gene TRBJ1-1; the D gene is possibly TRBD1 (6 bases). Trimming left V 2 bases short and J 1 base short, with 11 bases between. Germline CDR1 is MNHEY and CDR2 is SMNVEV (reference sequence). The CDR3 is 15 amino acids. The CDR3 coding sequence is TGTGCCAGCAGTTTAGGCAGGGGATGGAACACTGAAGCTTTCTTT. Protein sequence: CASSLGRGWNTEAFF.

V and J are TRBV6-5 and TRBJ1-5; D is unclear. The V gene's germline CDR1 is MNHEY and CDR2 SVGAGI. The CDR3 has 13 residues. V shed 5 bases and J shed 7 bases, with 12 bases lying between them. The CDR3 sequence: CASSMYRNQPQHF. In nucleotides, the CDR3 is TGTGCCAGCAGTATGTATCGTAACCAGCCCCAGCATTTT.

J is TRBJ2-5 and V is TRBV7-7; 8 nucleotides match TRBD1. The CDR3 is 14 amino acids. Germline CDR1 and CDR2: SSHAT and FNYEAQ (reference sequence). J was trimmed by 3 bases and V by 5 bases; bases with no gene match: 5. DNA for the CDR3: TGTGCCAGCAGCCGCTTGGGACAGGAAGAGACCCAGTACTTC. Amino acids: CASSRLGQEETQYF.

This clone was counted between two and nine times. V gene TRBV19 combines with J gene TRBJ2-3, with 9 bases that match TRBD1. The CDR3 length is 17 residues. V lost 4 bases to trimming and J lost 3 bases; unmatched junction nucleotides: 11. Looked up from germline, CDR1 is LNHDA and CDR2 is SQIVND (reference sequence). CDR3 loop: CASSRHRGRKGTDTQYF. CDR3 nucleotides: TGTGCCAGTAGTAGACACAGGGGGCGGAAGGGAACAGATACGCAGTATTTT.

The CDR3 loop reads CASSLHRDRGRGEQYF. CDR3 sequence (DNA): TGTGCCAGTAGTCTCCACCGGGACAGGGGGCGCGGCGAGCAGTACTTC. This chain uses TRBV19 with TRBJ2-7; 12 bases match TRBD1. Germline assignment: CDR1 LNHDA and CDR2 SQIVND (reference sequence). V gave up 5 bases and J gave up 6 bases; unmatched junction bases: 11. This CDR3 has 16 residues.

The chain recombines TRBV2 with TRBJ2-1, with TRBD1 as a possible D gene (6 bases). Trimming pared 2 bases from V and 5 bases from J, leaving 10 bases between. The germline V gene has CDR1 SNHLY and CDR2 FYNNEI. The CDR3 runs to 14 residues. The CDR3 loop is CASSEWGLNNEQFF. CDR3 sequence (DNA): TGTGCCAGCAGTGAATGGGGGCTCAACAATGAGCAGTTCTTC.

This clone was seen a few times. The V and J genes are TRBV5-8 and TRBJ2-2; no reliable D call. V was shortened by 2 bases and J by 1 base, with 6 bases between the two germline ends. The germline V gene has CDR1 SGHTS and CDR2 YDEGEE. This CDR3 region has 14 residues. The CDR3 protein is CASSFVWNTGELFF. DNA for the CDR3: TGTGCCAGCAGCTTCGTCTGGAACACCGGGGAGCTGTTTTTT.

This clone was seen only a few times. The chain has TRBV12-5 and TRBJ1-1; D unclear. The CDR3 has 15 amino acids. CDR1 and CDR2 from the germline V gene are LGHNT and FRNRAP. The ends were cut back, 5 bases at V and 0 bases at J, with 13 bases in the middle. CDR3 protein: CASGPGRRMNTEAFF. In DNA, the CDR3 is TGTGCTAGTGGTCCCGGACGGAGGATGAACACTGAAGCTTTCTTT.

The gene calls are TRBV20-1 and TRBJ2-1; no firm D call. The V end was cut by 3 bases, the J end by 7 bases, with 7 bases between. This CDR3 has 11 residues. The V gene's germline CDR1 is DFQATT and CDR2 SNEGSKA (reference sequence). The DNA of the CDR3 is TGCAGTGCTAGTCACCGGAATGAGCAGTTCTTC. It is translated as CSASHRNEQFF.

V usage is TRBV5-1 and J usage is TRBJ1-5; 10 positions agree with TRBD1. V lost 0 bases to trimming and J lost 6 bases; unmatched junction nucleotides: 3. Germline V gives CDR1 SGHRS, CDR2 YFSETQ. The CDR3 sequence is 15 residues long. The DNA of the CDR3 is TGCGCCAGCAGCTTGGGACAGGGGGCTGCTCAGCCCCAGCATTTT. As protein: CASSLGQGAAQPQHF.